These 32 T cell receptor beta chains share one sample of origin, sequenced in a study of T-cell memory formation after mild COVID-19. TCRdb processed the 5' RACE reads anew with MiXCR; each CDR3 protein has one entry. The table shows around 500,000 distinct CDR3 sequences, with around a sixth occurring only once. Sequenced input: PBMCs or a T cell subset sorted from them (not recorded which). Receptors were obtained from an adult woman who had mild COVID-19 (a few samples of this study predate the infection). Cell type and time point are not known.

This clonotype was counted a few times. The chain employs TRBV6-6 and TRBJ2-7, with 10 nucleotides matching TRBD1. From germline, CDR1 is MNHNY and CDR2 SVGAGI (reference sequence). V lost 6 bases, J lost 3 bases, and 8 bases stayed unmatched. The CDR3 sequence is 15 residues long. CDR3 protein: CASRSPGQGLYEQYF. CDR3 DNA sequence: TGTGCCAGCAGGTCTCCGGGACAGGGGCTCTACGAGCAGTACTTC.

This clonotype was picked up a small number of times. The chain links TRBV12-3 or TRBV12-4 to TRBJ2-4; 9 nucleotides align to TRBD1. The CDR3 length is 14 residues. The trim removed 4 bases at V and 7 bases at J, leaving 5 bases unmatched. The CDR3 DNA is TGTGCCAGCAGTTGGGCCGGGACAGGGAACATTCAGTACTTC. Protein: CASSWAGTGNIQYF.

There are many counts of this clonotype. J is TRBJ1-4 and V is TRBV20-1; D is unclear. This CDR3 spans 16 amino acids. Germline CDR1 DFQATT, CDR2 SNEGSKA (reference sequence). The V end was cut by 4 bases, the J end by 0 bases, with 15 bases between. The CDR3 DNA reads TGCAGTGCTATACCAACAGCCACCGCAACTAATGAAAAACTGTTTTTT. Protein product: CSAIPTATATNEKLFF.

This chain uses TRBV29-1 with TRBJ2-7, with 8 bases fitting TRBD2. The germline V gene encodes CDR1 SQVTM and CDR2 ANQGSEA. V gave up 4 bases and J gave up 5 bases; unmatched junction bases: 13. The CDR3 spans 15 residues. The DNA for the CDR3 is TGCAGCGTTGCCCACCGGGGAGCGGGGGTGAACGAGCAGTACTTC. It is translated as CSVAHRGAGVNEQYF.

This clonotype was counted a few times. The chain has TRBV5-1 and TRBJ1-1, with a weak D call TRBD1 (5 bases). The CDR3 consists of 14 residues. Germline V lookup: CDR1 SGHRS, CDR2 YFSETQ. Trimming removed 0 bases at V and 5 bases at J, with 11 bases between. The CDR3: CASSLVGVGTEAFF. The DNA for the CDR3 is TGCGCCAGCAGCTTGGTGGGGGTCGGGACTGAAGCTTTCTTT. The variable domain in full, with the rest retrieved from reference TRBV5-1 and TRBJ1-1, is KAGVTQTPRYLIKTRGQQVTLSCSPISGHRSVSWYQQTPGQGLQFLFEYFSETQRNKGNFPGRFSGRQFSNSRSEMNVSTLELGDSALYLCASSLVGVGTEAFFGQGTRLTVV.

V and J are TRBV7-2 and TRBJ1-3; TRBD1 matches 7 bases. Losses at the gene ends were 1 base for V and 4 bases for J; bases not matched to a gene: 7. Germline V lookup: CDR1 SGHTA, CDR2 FQGNSA. The length of the CDR3 is 16 residues. The CDR3, as DNA: TGTGCCAGCAGCTTAGTAAGGTCAGGGGGAGGAAACACCATATATTTT. Encoded protein: CASSLVRSGGGNTIYF.

This sequence joins TRBV27 and TRBJ1-4; D remains unclear. Trimming pared 3 bases from V and 0 bases from J, leaving 8 bases between. Per the germline V gene, CDR1 is MNHEY and CDR2 is SMNVEV (reference sequence). The CDR3 sequence is 15 residues long. The CDR3 here is CASSFAFATNEKLFF. The CDR3 region has the DNA TGTGCCAGCAGTTTCGCTTTTGCAACTAATGAAAAACTGTTTTTT.

V is TRBV19 and J is TRBJ2-3; 8 bases fit TRBD1. The ends lost 3 bases at V and 2 bases at J; junction bases unmatched: 7. The germline gives CDR1 LNHDA, CDR2 SQIVND (reference sequence). CDR3 size: 16 residues. CDR3: CASSMFRTGYTDTQYF. The CDR3 DNA is TGTGCCAGTAGTATGTTCCGGACAGGGTACACAGATACGCAGTATTTT.

The chain carries TRBV13 and TRBJ2-1; either TRBD1 or TRBD2 may fit D (5 bases each). The ends were cut back, 7 bases at V and 10 bases at J, with 14 bases in the middle. Germline V gene lookup returns CDR1 PRHDT and CDR2 FYEKMQ (reference sequence). The CDR3 is made up of 12 amino acids. The CDR3 loop is CASTGTGGEQFF. CDR3 DNA: TGTGCCAGCACCGGGACCGGCGGCGAGCAGTTCTTC.

The chain uses TRBV7-6 and TRBJ2-3; D not certain. Germline CDR1 SGHVS, CDR2 FNYEAQ. This CDR3 has 16 residues. V lost 4 bases and J 0 bases, leaving 14 bases between the germline ends. CDR3 coding DNA: TGTGCCAGCAGCTCCACGGGCCTCAGGAGCACAGATACGCAGTATTTT. This codes for CASSSTGLRSTDTQYF.

DNA for the CDR3: TGCAGTGCTAGAGCGGGGTCTCGGGATCAGCCCCAGCATTTT. It specifies CSARAGSRDQPQHF. The V and J genes are TRBV20-1 and TRBJ1-5; D unresolved. The CDR3 consists of 14 residues. Trimming removed 1 base from V and 5 bases from J, with 12 bases in between. Looked up from germline, CDR1 is DFQATT and CDR2 is SNEGSKA (reference sequence).

This clonotype was counted between two and nine times. The J gene is TRBJ1-1, the V gene TRBV30; D gene ambiguous. V lost 4 bases, J lost 0 bases, and 9 bases lay in between. This CDR3 is 13 amino acids long. Per germline, CDR1 GTSNPN and CDR2 SVGIG (reference sequence). This chain's CDR3 is CAWNPVVNTEAFF. The CDR3 nucleotides are TGTGCCTGGAACCCCGTGGTGAACACTGAAGCTTTCTTT.

The table lists this clonotype with a few counts. Compared with germline, one end of the junction differs, possibly owing to a read error. This chain joins TRBV7-7 and TRBJ2-1, with D possibly being TRBD2 (5 bases). This CDR3 is built from 13 residues. The germline V gene has CDR1 SSHAT and CDR2 FNYEAQ (reference sequence). The CDR3 reads CASSLSRANEQFF. The CDR3, as DNA: TGTGCTAGCAGCTTGTCGAGGGCCAATGAGCAGTTCTTC.

The chain has TRBV5-1 and TRBJ2-5, with 8 bases fitting TRBD1. V was clipped by 2 bases and J by 2 bases; unmatched bases: 11. CDR1 and CDR2 (germline): SGHRS, YFSETQ. The CDR3 contains 17 residues. The CDR3 here is CASSLAYPGQGQETQYF. CDR3 coding DNA: TGCGCCAGCAGCTTAGCATATCCCGGACAGGGTCAAGAGACCCAGTACTTC.

This rearrangement joins TRBV4-1 to TRBJ1-2; a possible D gene is TRBD1 (5 bases). Deletions cut 4 bases from V and 8 bases from J, with 14 bases between. The CDR3 consists of 13 residues. CDR1 is MGHRA, CDR2 YSYEKL, per germline. The CDR3 loop is CASSLQGHRGYTF. In DNA form, the CDR3 reads TGCGCCAGCAGCCTTCAGGGCCATCGGGGCTACACCTTC.

The rearrangement links TRBV29-1 to TRBJ1-5; maybe TRBD1 (6 bases). The CDR3 contains 13 residues. Looked up from germline, CDR1 is SQVTM and CDR2 is ANQGSEA. V was shortened by 6 bases and J by 2 bases, with 11 bases between the two germline ends. The CDR3 DNA reads as TGCAGCGTGGGAGGGGGAGGCAATCAGCCCCAGCATTTT. It encodes CSVGGGGNQPQHF. The full variable domain, in which reference TRBV29-1 and TRBJ1-5 provide the parts outside the CDR3, is SAVISQKPSRDICQRGTSLTIQCQVDSQVTMMFWYRQQPGQSLTLIATANQGSEATYESGFVIDKFPISRPNLTFSTLTVSNMSPEDSSIYLCSVGGGGNQPQHFGDGTRLSIL.

This clonotype was observed at least ten times. The CDR3 protein is CAWSGGGATGELFF. Written as DNA, the CDR3 is TGTGCCTGGAGCGGCGGGGGAGCCACCGGGGAGCTGTTTTTT. The chain recombines TRBV30 with TRBJ2-2, with 7 bases lining up with TRBD2. V shed 3 bases, J shed 4 bases, and the junction held 5 bases outside the gene matches. The germline CDR1 and CDR2 sequences are GTSNPN and SVGIG (reference sequence). There are 14 residues in the CDR3.

The V call is TRBV29-1, the J call TRBJ1-2; 7 nucleotides align to TRBD1. Germline CDR1 reads SQVTM; CDR2 reads ANQGSEA. The ends lost 3 bases at V and 5 bases at J; junction bases unmatched: 9. This CDR3 contains 14 residues. The CDR3 DNA follows: TGCAGCGTTGAGACCAGGGGGGGCGGGTATGGCTACACCTTC. This gives the protein CSVETRGGGYGYTF.

The chain links TRBV7-9 to TRBJ1-2; no clear D. The V end was cut by 2 bases, the J end by 8 bases, with 15 bases between. Germline V gives CDR1 SEHNR, CDR2 FQNEAQ (reference sequence). The CDR3 contains 14 residues. CDR3 coding DNA: TGTGCCAGCAGCTTACAGGTCGTCCGAGGGGGCTACACCTTC. Encoded protein: CASSLQVVRGGYTF.

This chain connects TRBV5-1 to TRBJ1-1, with TRBD1 matching 8 bases. J gave up 5 bases and V 0 bases, and 3 bases lay outside the gene matches. CDR1 is SGHRS, CDR2 YFSETQ, per germline. This CDR3 spans 14 amino acids. This CDR3 is CASSLGGDRTEAFF. In DNA form, the CDR3 reads TGCGCCAGCAGCTTGGGCGGGGACAGGACTGAAGCTTTCTTT.

This chain joins TRBV30 and TRBJ2-2; D call uncertain. The germline V gene encodes CDR1 GTSNPN and CDR2 SVGIG (reference sequence). The CDR3 has 13 residues. The V end was cut by 1 base, the J end by 3 bases, with 6 bases between. As DNA, the CDR3 is TGTGCCTGGAGTGATGGGGACACCGGGGAGCTGTTTTTT. Its protein is CAWSDGDTGELFF. Using reference TRBV30 and TRBJ2-2 for the parts outside the CDR3, the full variable domain is SQTIHQWPATLVQPVGSPLSLECTVEGTSNPNLYWYRQAAGRGLQLLFYSVGIGQISSEVPQNLSASRPQDRQFILSSKKLLLSDSGFYLCAWSDGDTGELFFGEGSRLTVL.

The rearrangement joins TRBV24-1 to TRBJ2-5; TRBD2 might be the D (5 bases). CDR1 and CDR2 from the germline V gene are KGHDR and SFDVKD. With 3 bases removed from V and 1 base from J, the gap between germline ends came to 20 bases. The CDR3 length is 18 residues. The CDR3 bases are TGTGCCACCAGTGATACGTCCGCCGGACTTCGGTCCCAAGAGACCCAGTACTTC. Translated, it gives CATSDTSAGLRSQETQYF.

This clonotype was counted between two and nine times. This chain links TRBV7-9 with TRBJ1-2; D is ambiguous. CDR1 is SEHNR and CDR2 is FQNEAQ in the germline V gene (reference sequence). The V gene lost 5 bases and the J gene lost 3 bases, with 13 bases spanning the gap. This CDR3 has 14 residues. As DNA, the CDR3 is TGTGCCAGCAGCCCAGTCGGTCTCGACTATGGCTACACCTTC. It codes for CASSPVGLDYGYTF.

The chain links TRBV20-1 to TRBJ2-3; 10 bases match TRBD2. Trimming took 3 bases from V and 3 from J; bases not matched to a gene: 3. Germline-derived CDR1 and CDR2 are DFQATT and SNEGSKA (reference sequence). The CDR3 is made up of 14 amino acids. CDR3 residues: CSASPAGGTDTQYF. The CDR3 bases are TGCAGTGCTAGTCCAGCGGGGGGGACAGATACGCAGTATTTT.

This clonotype was picked up a small number of times. This rearrangement joins TRBV27 to TRBJ2-2; D is undetermined. V lost 5 bases and J 3 bases, leaving 4 bases between the germline ends. The CDR3 totals 12 residues. Germline CDR1 and CDR2: MNHEY and SMNVEV (reference sequence). The CDR3 region is CASSEYTGELFF. As DNA, the CDR3 is TGTGCCAGCAGTGAGTACACCGGGGAGCTGTTTTTT.

V gene TRBV6-4 combines with J gene TRBJ2-1; 10 nucleotides agree with TRBD2. After removal of 2 bases from V and 5 bases from J, the junction contained 6 bases not matched to a gene. Germline V gene lookup returns CDR1 MRHNA and CDR2 SNTAGT. The CDR3 loop spans 16 amino acids. The CDR3 nucleotides are TGTGCCAGCAGTGACCAAAGCGGGAGGGGTAACAATGAGCAGTTCTTC. It specifies CASSDQSGRGNNEQFF.

The chain combines TRBV7-9 with TRBJ2-7; perhaps TRBD1 as D (6 bases). Germline lookup yields CDR1 SEHNR and CDR2 FQNEAQ (reference sequence). V was cut by 6 bases and J by 3 bases, with 24 bases left in between. This CDR3 is 17 amino acids long. The CDR3 region is CASSPTTRQGTNYEQYF. The CDR3 nucleotides read TGTGCCAGCAGTCCCACGACAAGGCAGGGGACCAACTACGAGCAGTACTTC.

The chain employs TRBV14 and TRBJ1-1; unclear D gene. V shed 0 bases and J shed 5 bases, with 16 bases lying between them. This CDR3 is built from 16 residues. Germline values: CDR1 SGHDN, CDR2 FVKESK. The CDR3 protein is CASSQDPLTRTTEAFF. CDR3 nucleotide sequence: TGTGCCAGCAGCCAAGATCCCCTGACCCGGACGACTGAAGCTTTCTTT.

This clonotype was detected only a few times. The J gene is TRBJ1-5, the V gene TRBV20-1; maybe TRBD1 (5 bases). The V end lost 0 bases, the J end lost 4 bases, and 16 bases lay between the germline ends. The CDR3 totals 16 residues. Per germline, CDR1 DFQATT and CDR2 SNEGSKA (reference sequence). The CDR3 sequence: CSARDAGTPQNQPQHF. The CDR3 nucleotides are TGCAGTGCTAGAGATGCCGGGACCCCTCAGAATCAGCCCCAGCATTTT.

The rearrangement joins TRBV7-9 to TRBJ1-1, with D unresolved. The CDR3 consists of 13 residues. Germline V CDR1 and CDR2: SEHNR, FQNEAQ (reference sequence). V lost 5 bases to trimming and J lost 4 bases, with 11 bases between them. CDR3 DNA: TGTGCCAGCAGCGCCCCCGGTCGCACTGAAGCTTTCTTT. This sequence encodes CASSAPGRTEAFF.

This clonotype was counted only a few times. V gene TRBV7-2 combines with J gene TRBJ2-6; D is tentatively TRBD1 or TRBD2 (5 bases each). CDR3 length: 15 amino acids. V dropped 6 bases and J dropped 5 bases, with 14 bases sitting between them. The germline CDR1 and CDR2 sequences are SGHTA and FQGNSA. As DNA, the CDR3 is TGTGCCAGCAGGGAAACCGGGACGCGGGCCAACGTCCTGACTTTC. It codes for CASRETGTRANVLTF.

This clonotype turned up a few times. This chain connects TRBV4-3 to TRBJ1-1; 7 positions agree with TRBD1. V gave up 3 bases and J gave up 3 bases; unmatched junction bases: 4. Germline CDR1 LGHNA, CDR2 YSLEER. This CDR3 spans 14 amino acids. CDR3 in amino acids: CASSQTGLDTEAFF. For the CDR3, the DNA is TGCGCCAGCAGCCAGACAGGGTTGGACACTGAAGCTTTCTTT.